This TCR beta chain is from a study of T cells in Graves' hyperthyroidism and ophthalmopathy. From RNA transcripts, TCR beta CDR3 regions were amplified. Using the HTBI primer set, a first-round RT-PCR was run on the TCR CDR3. TCRdb reprocessed the multiplex PCR reads via MiXCR and lists one record per CDR3 protein. The sample yields 530,000 or so distinct CDR3 sequences, around 42% seen once. At least ten counts were recorded for this clonotype. The sequence derives from a woman aged 18 to 35 with Graves' hyperthyroidism. The sample consisted of peripheral blood or thyroid tissue (not recorded which).

CDR3 bases: TGTGCCAGCAGCCAAGATCGGGCAGGGACTAGCGGGACCCAGTACTTC. As protein: CASSQDRAGTSGTQYF. This chain joins TRBV4-2 and TRBJ2-5; TRBD2 matches at 11 bases. Germline values: CDR1 LGHNA, CDR2 YNFKEQ. The CDR3 loop spans 16 amino acids. V lost 0 bases and J lost 7; bases outside the gene matches: 7.